These 18 T cell receptor beta chains share one sample of origin, sequenced in a study of shared clonotypes between healthy human individuals. The method was immunoSEQ multiplex PCR; TCRdb's version includes in-frame clones alone and lacks a portion of them. The sample lists 2 million to 2.5 million clones; approximately 95% were seen once. The specimen was naive CD4+ T cells from PBMCs. Subset in this sample: CD45RA+ positively selected. The receptors stem from a man younger than 30 in good health. Some clones in this sample may be carry-over from other donors' samples.

V gene TRBV5-8 combines with J gene TRBJ1-5; 9 positions agree with TRBD1. V shed 5 bases, J shed 6 bases, and the junction held 6 bases outside the gene matches. The CDR3 has 14 amino acids. Germline CDR1 reads SGHTS; CDR2 reads YDEGEE. CDR3 amino acids: CASRIGQGRQPQHF. The CDR3 DNA reads TGTGCCAGCAGGATTGGACAGGGGCGTCAGCCCCAGCATTTT.

The rearrangement links TRBV5-1 to TRBJ2-5; 7 bases match TRBD1. Germline V gene data show CDR1 as SGHRS and CDR2 as YFSETQ. CDR3 length equals 18 residues. With V trimmed by 4 bases and J by 1 base, 16 bases remained unmatched. CDR3 sequence: CASSGVPRTGGTQETQYF. CDR3 coding DNA: TGCGCCAGCAGCGGGGTCCCCAGGACAGGAGGTACCCAAGAGACCCAGTACTTC.

This clone was found once. V gene TRBV29-1 combines with J gene TRBJ1-1; maybe TRBD1 (5 bases). In germline, CDR1 is SQVTM, CDR2 ANQGSEA. V lost 4 bases and J lost 0, with 9 bases in between. The CDR3 contains 13 residues. CDR3 sequence (DNA): TGCAGCGTTGCTAGGGGCATGAACACTGAAGCTTTCTTT. Its protein is CSVARGMNTEAFF.

This sequence joins TRBV11-1 and TRBJ2-1, with D perhaps TRBD2 (6 bases). CDR1 and CDR2 from the germline V gene are SGHAT and FQDESV (reference sequence). Trimming took 5 bases from V and 6 from J, leaving 14 bases between them. The CDR3 totals 14 residues. The DNA of the CDR3 is TGTGCCAGCAGCCCTACGAGCGGGCGCAATGAGCAGTTCTTC. Residues: CASSPTSGRNEQFF. Variable domain in full (rest from reference TRBV11-1 and TRBJ2-1): EAEVAQSPRYKITEKSQAVAFWCDPISGHATLYWYRQILGQGPELLVQFQDESVVDDSQLPKDRFSAERLKGVDSTLKIQPAELGDSAMYLCASSPTSGRNEQFFGPGTRLTVL.

On this clone: The sample holds other DNA sequences that translate to the same CDR3. The chain is built from TRBV5-4 and TRBJ1-5; D perhaps matches TRBD1 (5 bases). Trimming left V 0 bases short and J 5 bases short, with 6 bases between. The length of the CDR3 is 13 residues. Looked up from germline, CDR1 is SGHNT and CDR2 is YYREEE (reference sequence). The CDR3 is CASSLGGDQPQHF. The CDR3 DNA reads as TGTGCCAGCAGCTTGGGGGGGGATCAGCCCCAGCATTTT. Using reference TRBV5-4 and TRBJ1-5 for the parts outside the CDR3, the full variable domain is ETGVTQSPTHLIKTRGQQVTLRCSSQSGHNTVSWYQQALGQGPQFIFQYYREEENGRGNFPPRFSGLQFPNYSSELNVNALELDDSALYLCASSLGGDQPQHFGDGTRLSIL.

J is TRBJ2-1 and V is TRBV14; TRBD2 matches 9 bases. Trimming cost V 0 bases and J 16 bases; bases outside gene matches: 10. Germline assignment: CDR1 SGHDN and CDR2 FVKESK. This CDR3 contains 14 residues. The CDR3 bases are TGTGCCAGCAGCCAAGATAGGTGGCGGGAGGGCCTATTCTTC. Its protein product is CASSQDRWREGLFF.

The chain combines TRBV5-6 with TRBJ1-5; D perhaps matches TRBD1 (6 bases). Germline CDR1 SGHDT, CDR2 YYEEEE. With 3 bases removed from V and 7 bases from J, the gap between germline ends came to 23 bases. The CDR3 is made up of 17 amino acids. The CDR3 spells CASSSGPTGSSGQPQHF. CDR3 sequence (DNA): TGTGCCAGCAGCTCAGGCCCCACAGGGTCGTCCGGGCAGCCCCAGCATTTT.

The gene calls are TRBV2 and TRBJ1-5, with a possible D match to TRBD1 (6 bases). V shed 6 bases and J shed 1 base, with 10 bases lying between them. This CDR3 spans 14 amino acids. Germline-derived CDR1 and CDR2 are SNHLY and FYNNEI. CDR3 protein: CASRSQGSNQPQHF. Written as DNA, the CDR3 is TGTGCCAGCAGGAGTCAGGGGAGCAATCAGCCCCAGCATTTT.

The chain couples TRBV6-1 to TRBJ1-4; D gene uncertain. The CDR3 is 14 residues long. Germline CDR1 MNHNS, CDR2 SASEGT. Trimming pared 6 bases from V and 5 bases from J, leaving 13 bases between. The CDR3 DNA is TGTGCCAGCAGACCAATGGCTGTAAATGAAAAACTGTTTTTT. Protein: CASRPMAVNEKLFF.

This chain links TRBV19 with TRBJ1-4, with 9 bases aligning to TRBD1. CDR1 is LNHDA, CDR2 SQIVND, per germline (reference sequence). V shed 6 bases, J shed 8 bases, and the junction held 10 bases outside the gene matches. CDR3 length equals 15 residues. For the CDR3, the DNA is TGTGCCAGTAGGCATCCGGGACAGGGTTACGAAAAACTGTTTTTT. It translates to CASRHPGQGYEKLFF. Full variable domain (remainder filled in from reference TRBV19 and TRBJ1-4): DGGITQSPKYLFRKEGQNVTLSCEQNLNHDAMYWYRQDPGQGLRLIYYSQIVNDFQKGDIAEGYSVSREKKESFPLTVTSAQKNPTAFYLCASRHPGQGYEKLFFGSGTQLSVL.

The table lists this clone with a count of one. V usage is TRBV6-1 and J usage is TRBJ2-5; D is perhaps TRBD2 (6 bases). Looked up from germline, CDR1 is MNHNS and CDR2 is SASEGT. The CDR3 consists of 15 residues. V lost 6 bases and J 0 bases, leaving 14 bases between the germline ends. The CDR3 here is CASSGVGDYQETQYF. The CDR3, as DNA: TGTGCCAGCAGCGGGGTTGGGGACTACCAAGAGACCCAGTACTTC.

In regard to this clone: Distinct nucleotide sequences in the sample also encode this CDR3. The chain combines TRBV28 with TRBJ1-2, with TRBD1 as a possible D gene (5 bases). Trimming stripped 2 bases from V and 2 bases from J, with 12 bases between. This CDR3 contains 15 residues. Per germline, CDR1 MDHEN and CDR2 SYDVKM. CDR3 sequence: CASSLGGRVNYGYTF. The CDR3 coding sequence is TGTGCCAGCAGTTTAGGTGGCAGGGTCAACTATGGCTACACCTTC.

Comment on this clone: The junction departs from the called germline gene at one end, perhaps through a read error. This chain connects TRBV6-1 to TRBJ2-7; D perhaps matches TRBD1 (6 bases). Germline loops: CDR1 MNHNS, CDR2 SASEGT. This CDR3 contains 12 residues. CDR3 amino acids: CASSGQTGSCDF. In nucleotides, the CDR3 is TGTGCCAGCAGTGGTCAGACAGGTTCGTGTGACTTC.

V usage is TRBV14 and J usage is TRBJ2-3, with unresolved D. Trimming pared 3 bases from V and 6 bases from J, leaving 25 bases between. Germline assignment: CDR1 SGHDN and CDR2 FVKESK. This CDR3 has 18 residues. In DNA form, the CDR3 reads TGTGCCAGCAGCCAGGGATCAACGCGTACCTGGGTTGTGGATACGCAGTATTTT. This sequence encodes CASSQGSTRTWVVDTQYF.

The chain links TRBV29-1 to TRBJ2-7; D perhaps matches TRBD1 (5 bases). Looked up from germline, CDR1 is SQVTM and CDR2 is ANQGSEA. Between the trimmed V and J ends, which lost 7 bases and 1 base, there was a span of 11 bases. The CDR3 totals 12 residues. The CDR3 sequence is CSAQDTSYEQYF. The DNA of the CDR3 is TGCAGCGCCCAGGACACATCCTACGAGCAGTACTTC.

This sequence joins TRBV2 and TRBJ2-5; tentative D call: TRBD1 (5 bases). Germline-derived CDR1 and CDR2 are SNHLY and FYNNEI. The CDR3 is made up of 13 amino acids. Deletions cut 7 bases from V and 5 bases from J, with 14 bases between. Here the CDR3 DNA reads TGTGCCAGCACCCTATGGGGCATGGAGACCCAGTACTTC. This sequence encodes CASTLWGMETQYF.

This chain connects TRBV15 to TRBJ2-7, with 7 nucleotides matching TRBD1. V was pared by 5 bases and J by 4 bases, with 8 bases of the junction left unmatched. The germline V gene has CDR1 LNHNV and CDR2 YYDKDF (reference sequence). This CDR3 is built from 14 residues. CDR3 region: CATSSGTDRYEQYF. The CDR3 DNA is TGTGCCACCAGCTCCGGGACAGACCGGTACGAGCAGTACTTC.

This chain links TRBV6-5 with TRBJ2-3; 7 bases align to TRBD1. The CDR3 spans 14 residues. Germline V gives CDR1 MNHEY, CDR2 SVGAGI. J lost 2 bases, V lost 6 bases, and 5 bases had no gene match. The CDR3 nucleotides read TGTGCCAGCAGCTGGACAGGAAACACAGATACGCAGTATTTT. Translated, it gives CASSWTGNTDTQYF.